These 28 T cell receptor beta chains were all obtained from the same sample, sequenced in a study of cytomegalovirus exposure and HLA in healthy donors. With 60 Vbeta and 13 Jbeta primers, the PCR was carried out. Clones were read by immunoSEQ multiplex PCR, and TCRdb kept only the in-frame ones, dropping some. The sample has about 70,000 clones. Specimen: PBMCs. These receptors originate from a female donor in good health and CMV-seropositive.

The chain employs TRBV29-1 and TRBJ1-1; perhaps TRBD1 as D (6 bases). This CDR3 has 15 residues. In germline, CDR1 is SQVTM, CDR2 ANQGSEA. With 7 bases removed from V and 2 bases from J, the gap between germline ends came to 20 bases. CDR3 protein: CSAATTGFYNTEAFF. The CDR3 DNA is TGCAGCGCCGCGACCACAGGGTTTTATAACACTGAAGCTTTCTTT.

The chain combines TRBV7-9 with TRBJ1-1; D might be TRBD1 (6 bases). Trimming cost V 4 bases and J 3 bases, with 9 bases left between them. Germline CDR1 and CDR2: SEHNR and FQNEAQ (reference sequence). The CDR3 is 13 residues long. The CDR3 nucleotides read TGTGCCAGCAGCTCCCAGGGGTACACTGAAGCTTTCTTT. Translated: CASSSQGYTEAFF.

To note about this clone: Other nucleotide sequences from this sample produce the same CDR3. This chain joins TRBV29-1 and TRBJ2-5; 9 bases map to TRBD1. The germline V gene encodes CDR1 SQVTM and CDR2 ANQGSEA. V shed 3 bases and J 2 bases; nucleotides not matched to a gene: 10. This CDR3 comprises 16 residues. The CDR3 DNA reads as TGCAGCGTTGACGCCTACCGGGACAGGGAGCAAGAGACCCAGTACTTC. Protein product: CSVDAYRDREQETQYF.

The J gene is TRBJ2-7, the V gene TRBV5-6, with 9 bases identical to TRBD1. CDR1 is SGHDT, CDR2 YYEEEE, per germline. The CDR3 has 16 amino acids. The junction had 10 bases not matched to a gene; V was cut back by 3 bases and J by 3 bases. This chain's CDR3 is CASSWAEGTGNYEQYF. CDR3 sequence (DNA): TGTGCCAGCAGCTGGGCGGAGGGGACAGGGAACTACGAGCAGTACTTC.

The gene calls are TRBV12-5 and TRBJ2-1, with 7 bases matching TRBD1. CDR3 length: 14 residues. The J segment lost 1 base and the V segment lost 6 bases, leaving 3 bases of the junction unmatched. The germline gives CDR1 LGHNT, CDR2 FRNRAP. CDR3 protein: CASGSGGSYNEQFF. CDR3 sequence (DNA): TGTGCTAGTGGCTCAGGGGGATCCTACAATGAGCAGTTCTTC.

V and J are TRBV27 and TRBJ2-2; the D gene is possibly TRBD2 (5 bases). Germline CDR1 is MNHEY and CDR2 is SMNVEV (reference sequence). The V gene lost 5 bases and the J gene lost 6 bases, with 19 bases spanning the gap. This CDR3 spans 16 amino acids. The CDR3 nucleotides are TGTGCCAGCAGTACTAGGACCTACGGGGATCCCGGGGAGCTGTTTTTT. Amino acid sequence: CASSTRTYGDPGELFF.

The chain couples TRBV6-1 to TRBJ1-2; D is undetermined. The germline V gene has CDR1 MNHNS and CDR2 SASEGT. The CDR3 is 15 residues long. V gave up 2 bases and J gave up 8 bases, with 18 bases separating them. In nucleotides, the CDR3 is TGTGCCAGCAGTGAACAGGCAGAAAACGTGTCGGGCTACACCTTC. It encodes CASSEQAENVSGYTF.

The V and J genes are TRBV6-4 and TRBJ2-7; 10 nucleotides match TRBD1. V shed 0 bases and J 4 bases; nucleotides not matched to a gene: 12. The CDR3 length is 18 residues. CDR1 and CDR2 from the germline V gene are MRHNA and SNTAGT. CDR3 region: CASSDSGQGFLLGYEQYF. The CDR3 DNA sequence: TGTGCCAGCAGTGACTCGGGACAGGGGTTTCTTTTGGGGTACGAGCAGTACTTC.

This chain joins TRBV6-5 and TRBJ2-7; 8 bases are shared with TRBD2. Germline trimming cut 5 bases from V and 7 bases from J; bases unmatched to any gene: 13. Germline V CDR1 and CDR2: MNHEY, SVGAGI. The CDR3 has 15 residues. CDR3 protein: CASSRLAGPLREQYF. DNA for the CDR3: TGTGCCAGCAGTAGGTTAGCGGGGCCTCTACGGGAGCAGTACTTC.

CDR3 nucleotides: TGTGCCAGCAGTTTAGCAGGGGACGGGGCCAACGTCCTGACTTTC. This gives the protein CASSLAGDGANVLTF. The V call is TRBV28, the J call TRBJ2-6; D may be TRBD1 (6 bases). Germline V CDR1 and CDR2: MDHEN, SYDVKM. Deletions cut 2 bases from V and 4 bases from J, with 9 bases between. This CDR3 is built from 15 residues.

The chain links TRBV7-2 to TRBJ2-1, with 15 bases that match TRBD2. Germline V gene lookup returns CDR1 SGHTA and CDR2 FQGNSA. V lost 1 base and J lost 7; bases outside the gene matches: 5. The CDR3 contains 17 residues. The DNA for the CDR3 is TGTGCCAGCAGCTTAGTGGGGACTAGCGGGGGGACAAATGAGCAGTTCTTC. Its protein product is CASSLVGTSGGTNEQFF.

This chain connects TRBV19 to TRBJ2-5; 10 bases match TRBD2. This CDR3 region has 16 residues. Germline lookup yields CDR1 LNHDA and CDR2 SQIVND (reference sequence). The junction had 10 bases not matched to a gene; V was cut back by 4 bases and J by 5 bases. CDR3 in amino acids: CASSTPSGGAEETQYF. CDR3 bases: TGTGCCAGTAGTACCCCAAGCGGGGGGGCCGAGGAGACCCAGTACTTC.

The CDR3 here is CASSPGQGLEQFF. CDR3 in DNA: TGTGCCAGCAGCCCGGGACAGGGTCTTGAGCAGTTCTTC. V and J are TRBV7-8 and TRBJ2-1, with 9 bases identical to TRBD1. The CDR3 consists of 13 residues. J lost 9 bases, V lost 5 bases, and 5 bases had no gene match. In germline, CDR1 is SGHVS, CDR2 FQNEAQ.

The rearrangement uses TRBV6-1 and TRBJ1-4; D not certain. The CDR3 sequence is 15 residues long. V dropped 3 bases and J dropped 4 bases, with 12 bases sitting between them. Germline CDR1 is MNHNS and CDR2 is SASEGT. Here the CDR3 DNA reads TGTGCCAGCAGTGATGCAGGTGTGGGTAATGAAAAACTGTTTTTT. Translated: CASSDAGVGNEKLFF.

The V call is TRBV28, the J call TRBJ1-1; D ambiguous. V lost 2 bases and J 1 base, leaving 5 bases between the germline ends. CDR1 and CDR2 from the germline V gene are MDHEN and SYDVKM. The CDR3 length is 13 residues. The DNA of the CDR3 is TGTGCCAGCAGTTTAGGGCCGAACACTGAAGCTTTCTTT. Amino acid sequence: CASSLGPNTEAFF.

The rearrangement uses TRBV7-8 and TRBJ1-2, with TRBD1 matching 8 bases. The CDR3 totals 17 residues. V lost 2 bases and J lost 0; bases outside the gene matches: 8. CDR1 is SGHVS, CDR2 FQNEAQ, per germline. The CDR3 DNA reads as TGTGCCAGCAGCTTAAGGACAGGGTCCCAAACTAACTATGGCTACACCTTC. Translation gives CASSLRTGSQTNYGYTF.

CDR3 in amino acids: CASSGVNTEAFF. CDR3 nucleotides: TGTGCCAGCAGCGGGGTGAACACTGAAGCTTTCTTT. The J gene is TRBJ1-1, the V gene TRBV6-5; D gene ambiguous. The germline V gene encodes CDR1 MNHEY and CDR2 SVGAGI. V lost 6 bases and J lost 0, with 5 bases in between. The CDR3 totals 12 residues.

This chain connects TRBV28 to TRBJ1-2; TRBD1 agrees at 10 bases. V trimming: 5 bases; J trimming: 7 bases; junction bases outside the gene matches: 7. Germline V gene lookup returns CDR1 MDHEN and CDR2 SYDVKM. This CDR3 spans 14 amino acids. This CDR3 is CASSDGQGVGGYTF. The CDR3 DNA sequence: TGTGCCAGCAGTGACGGACAGGGGGTCGGTGGCTACACCTTC.

This rearrangement joins TRBV7-2 to TRBJ1-4, with D possibly matching TRBD1 (5 bases). The CDR3 is made up of 13 amino acids. V lost 8 bases and J 8 bases, leaving 15 bases between the germline ends. Germline CDR1 reads SGHTA; CDR2 reads FQGNSA. The chain's CDR3 is CASAGSRAEKLFF. DNA for the CDR3: TGTGCCAGCGCAGGGTCCAGGGCGGAAAAACTGTTTTTT.

The chain employs TRBV7-3 and TRBJ2-2; 9 bases are a match to TRBD2. Germline V gene sequence: CDR1 SGHTA, CDR2 FQGTGA. The CDR3 has 15 residues. V was pared by 6 bases and J by 0 bases, with 2 bases of the junction left unmatched. The CDR3 DNA is TGTGCCAGCAGTAAGCGGGGGGCGAACACCGGGGAGCTGTTTTTT. Amino acid sequence: CASSKRGANTGELFF.

V usage is TRBV2 and J usage is TRBJ2-1; 7 bases agree with TRBD1. V lost 10 bases to trimming and J lost 5 bases; unmatched junction nucleotides: 2. From germline, CDR1 is SNHLY and CDR2 FYNNEI. The CDR3 extends over 11 amino acids. CDR3 residues: CATGTDNEQFF. CDR3 DNA: TGTGCCACCGGGACAGACAATGAGCAGTTCTTC.

This sequence joins TRBV18 and TRBJ2-7, with a weak D call TRBD1 (7 bases). This CDR3 comprises 15 residues. V lost 6 bases to trimming and J lost 5 bases, with 20 bases between them. Looked up from germline, CDR1 is KGHSH and CDR2 is LQKENI. The CDR3 here is CASSQTGPPGDEQYF. The CDR3, as DNA: TGTGCCAGCTCCCAGACAGGGCCCCCGGGGGACGAGCAGTACTTC.

The V call is TRBV2, the J call TRBJ2-2, with 7 nucleotides matching TRBD2. The germline V gene has CDR1 SNHLY and CDR2 FYNNEI. This CDR3 comprises 15 residues. Trimming removed 5 bases from V and 4 bases from J; junction bases left unmatched: 7. The CDR3 bases are TGTGCCAGCAGTCAGTATACTAGCGTCACCGGGGAGCTGTTTTTT. Residues: CASSQYTSVTGELFF.

This chain links TRBV18 with TRBJ2-3; 10 bases line up with TRBD2. CDR3 length: 16 amino acids. Germline values: CDR1 KGHSH, CDR2 LQKENI. V lost 1 base and J lost 0; bases outside the gene matches: 1. The CDR3 loop is CASSPLLAGSTDTQYF. DNA for the CDR3: TGTGCCAGCTCACCACTACTAGCGGGGAGCACAGATACGCAGTATTTT.

The rearrangement uses TRBV4-1 and TRBJ1-6, with D uncertain. The CDR3 spans 17 residues. Trimming stripped 0 bases from V and 7 bases from J, with 16 bases between. Germline V CDR1 and CDR2: MGHRA, YSYEKL. CDR3 coding DNA: TGCGCCAGCAGCCAAGAGGGCTGGAACCCCGGAAATTCACCCCTCCACTTT. Encoded protein: CASSQEGWNPGNSPLHF.

This chain links TRBV11-3 with TRBJ2-1; 9 nucleotides line up with TRBD2. The CDR3 runs 16 residues. The ends lost 5 bases at V and 4 bases at J; junction bases unmatched: 9. Germline V gene sequence: CDR1 SGHNT, CDR2 YENEEA. The CDR3: CASSLSAGGLYNEQFF. The CDR3, as DNA: TGTGCCAGCAGCCTCAGTGCGGGGGGGCTATACAATGAGCAGTTCTTC.

J is TRBJ1-2 and V is TRBV7-2, with D possibly being TRBD1 (6 bases). V shed 3 bases and J shed 2 bases, with 7 bases lying between them. Germline values: CDR1 SGHTA, CDR2 FQGNSA. The CDR3 is 13 amino acids. The CDR3 protein is CASSFDRNYGYTF. The CDR3 DNA follows: TGTGCCAGCAGCTTCGACAGGAACTATGGCTACACCTTC.

In DNA, the CDR3 is TGTGCCAGCAGCCGAGAGGGCGGGACTGCTGTCAATGAGCAGTTCTTC. As protein: CASSREGGTAVNEQFF. The chain joins TRBV7-2 to TRBJ2-1, with D tentatively TRBD2 (6 bases). CDR3 length: 16 residues. Germline V CDR1 and CDR2: SGHTA, FQGNSA. Trimming left V 5 bases short and J 6 bases short, with 20 bases between.